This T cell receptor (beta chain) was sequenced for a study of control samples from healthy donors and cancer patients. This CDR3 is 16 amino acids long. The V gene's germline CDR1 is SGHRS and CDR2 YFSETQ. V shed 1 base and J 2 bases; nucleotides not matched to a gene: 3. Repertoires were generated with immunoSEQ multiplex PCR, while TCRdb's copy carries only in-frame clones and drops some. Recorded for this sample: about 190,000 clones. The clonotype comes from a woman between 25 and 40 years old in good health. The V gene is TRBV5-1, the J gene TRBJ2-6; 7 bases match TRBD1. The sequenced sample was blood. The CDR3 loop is CASSLTTGTGANVLTF. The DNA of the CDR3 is TGCGCCAGCAGCTTGACGACAGGGACTGGGGCCAACGTCCTGACTTTC.